A single sample gave rise to the 19 T cell receptor beta chains below, sequenced in a study of cytomegalovirus exposure and HLA in healthy donors (dated by TCRdb to the late 2010s). The library was obtained by the immunoSEQ multiplex PCR assay. For the multiplex PCR, a mixture combining 60 forward primers for TCR Vbeta segments and 13 reverse primers for TCR Jbeta segments was used. Imported from immuneACCESS, the table was reduced by TCRdb to in-frame sequences with V and J called. These copies leave out some clones; in studies compared against another copy, an unresolved V gene accounts for under half, and the cause of the remainder is not known. Across this sample there are 50,000 to 70,000 clones, with 70% to 80% seen only once. The ten biggest clones cover under 3% of the sample. The specimen was PBMCs. All receptors come from a girl between 10 and 17 years old in good health and CMV-seropositive.

The rearrangement uses TRBV11-2 and TRBJ2-5, with 8 bases aligning to TRBD1. Germline trimming cut 1 base from V and 5 bases from J; bases unmatched to any gene: 9. The germline CDR1 and CDR2 sequences are SGHAT and FQNNGV. This CDR3 has 16 amino acids. Written as DNA, the CDR3 is TGTGCCAGCAGCTTAGTGCTTGGACAGGGTAGGGAGACCCAGTACTTC. Its translation is CASSLVLGQGRETQYF.

J is TRBJ1-2 and V is TRBV9; a weak D match, TRBD1 (5 bases). Germline V CDR1 and CDR2: SGDLS, YYNGEE. V was shortened by 4 bases and J by 10 bases, with 23 bases between the two germline ends. The CDR3 has 15 residues. The CDR3 DNA follows: TGTGCCAGCAGCACGGACGGGGGGTATGGGTTGGACTACACCTTC. Residues: CASSTDGGYGLDYTF.

The V gene is TRBV11-3, the J gene TRBJ1-1; 8 nucleotides agree with TRBD1. Trimming removed 10 bases from V and 3 bases from J; junction bases left unmatched: 28. CDR1 SGHNT and CDR2 YENEEA come from the germline V gene. The CDR3 extends over 20 amino acids. The CDR3 coding sequence is TGTGCCAAAAATTCACCTAACAGTACCGGGACAGGAGGAGGAGACACTGAAGCTTTCTTT. This gives the protein CAKNSPNSTGTGGGDTEAFF.

V usage is TRBV5-4 and J usage is TRBJ1-2; 11 bases fit TRBD1. Germline trimming cut 4 bases from V and 8 bases from J; bases unmatched to any gene: 13. CDR3 length: 16 residues. Germline lookup yields CDR1 SGHNT and CDR2 YYREEE (reference sequence). This CDR3 reads CASSNWTGGGLWGYTF. DNA for the CDR3: TGTGCCAGCAGCAACTGGACAGGGGGCGGCCTATGGGGCTACACCTTC.

This chain connects TRBV11-2 to TRBJ2-1; D is unclear. The V gene lost 2 bases and the J gene lost 9 bases, with 5 bases spanning the gap. Looked up from germline, CDR1 is SGHAT and CDR2 is FQNNGV. The CDR3 runs to 11 residues. CDR3 region: CASSLTVEQFF. CDR3 sequence (DNA): TGTGCCAGCAGCTTAACTGTTGAGCAGTTCTTC.

The chain is built from TRBV9 and TRBJ2-6, with D perhaps TRBD1 (6 bases). Looked up from germline, CDR1 is SGDLS and CDR2 is YYNGEE. The CDR3 consists of 16 residues. The V gene lost 3 bases and the J gene lost 2 bases, with 12 bases spanning the gap. The CDR3 here is CASSATGKAGANVLTF. CDR3 in DNA: TGTGCCAGCAGCGCTACAGGGAAAGCTGGGGCCAACGTCCTGACTTTC.

V gene TRBV7-2 combines with J gene TRBJ2-1, with D tentatively TRBD2 (6 bases). The CDR3 runs 16 residues. V lost 4 bases, J lost 2 bases, and 15 bases lay in between. Germline CDR1 and CDR2: SGHTA and FQGNSA. CDR3 in amino acids: CASSSPGAAPYNEQFF. CDR3 DNA sequence: TGTGCCAGCAGCTCGCCGGGAGCGGCCCCCTACAATGAGCAGTTCTTC.

This chain links TRBV29-1 with TRBJ1-2; 8 bases map to TRBD1. CDR3 length: 14 amino acids. CDR1 is SQVTM and CDR2 is ANQGSEA in the germline V gene. The V gene end was trimmed by 4 bases and the J gene end by 4 bases; junction bases not matched to a gene: 8. CDR3 region: CSVAGTGVIYGYTF. The CDR3, as DNA: TGCAGCGTTGCTGGGACAGGTGTGATCTATGGCTACACCTTC.

The chain couples TRBV28 to TRBJ2-5; 9 bases agree with TRBD1. V shed 5 bases, J shed 3 bases, and the junction held 10 bases outside the gene matches. CDR1 is MDHEN, CDR2 SYDVKM, per germline. The CDR3 covers 16 residues. In DNA, the CDR3 is TGTGCCAGCAGTATCCTCGCCGGGACAGGGAAAGAGACCCAGTACTTC. Translation gives CASSILAGTGKETQYF.

The table lists this clone with a count of one. V gene TRBV5-4 combines with J gene TRBJ2-2, with D tentatively TRBD2 (7 bases). The germline V and J ends were trimmed by 2 bases and 6 bases, with 20 bases remaining between them. The V gene's germline CDR1 is SGHNT and CDR2 YYREEE (reference sequence). The CDR3 totals 17 residues. The CDR3 loop reads CASSFVTGTGGPGELFF. DNA for the CDR3: TGTGCCAGCAGCTTTGTAACGGGGACGGGGGGCCCCGGGGAGCTGTTTTTT.

This chain joins TRBV28 and TRBJ1-2, with D unclear. Trimming shortened V by 2 bases and J by 2 bases, and 9 bases separated the two germline ends. This CDR3 is built from 14 residues. Germline CDR1 and CDR2: MDHEN and SYDVKM. The CDR3 loop is CASSLTVSNYGYTF. The CDR3 bases are TGTGCCAGCAGTTTAACAGTTTCCAACTATGGCTACACCTTC.

V and J are TRBV10-1 and TRBJ1-1; D uncertain. V was cut by 4 bases and J by 7 bases, with 16 bases left in between. The CDR3 is 14 residues long. Germline V lookup: CDR1 WNHNN, CDR2 SYGVQD (reference sequence). The chain's CDR3 is CASSAELLGSEAFF. CDR3 nucleotides: TGCGCCAGCAGTGCAGAACTGCTGGGGAGTGAAGCTTTCTTT.

The chain employs TRBV7-2 and TRBJ2-4; 8 bases fit TRBD1. CDR3 length: 17 amino acids. V dropped 0 bases and J dropped 3; count of bases not matched to a gene: 7. Germline-derived CDR1 and CDR2 are SGHTA and FQGNSA. The chain's CDR3 is CASSLALDRGLKNIQYF. The CDR3 nucleotides are TGTGCCAGCAGCTTAGCGCTAGACAGGGGCCTCAAAAACATTCAGTACTTC.

The chain has TRBV2 and TRBJ1-4; a weak D match, TRBD1 (5 bases). CDR1 SNHLY and CDR2 FYNNEI come from the germline V gene. Trimming took 2 bases from V and 7 from J, leaving 17 bases between them. The CDR3 consists of 16 residues. CDR3 sequence reads: CASSELGPGRGEKLFF. CDR3 DNA: TGTGCCAGCAGTGAACTGGGGCCAGGGCGGGGTGAAAAACTGTTTTTT.

The gene calls are TRBV18 and TRBJ1-5; D uncertain. The CDR3 is made up of 13 amino acids. Deletions cut 5 bases from V and 4 bases from J, with 9 bases between. The germline V gene encodes CDR1 KGHSH and CDR2 LQKENI. The chain's CDR3 is CASSSTENQPQHF. The CDR3 bases are TGTGCCAGCTCATCCACGGAGAATCAGCCCCAGCATTTT.

The chain is built from TRBV13 and TRBJ2-5; tentative D call: TRBD2 (5 bases). Trimming removed 0 bases at V and 1 base at J, with 6 bases between. Germline V gene sequence: CDR1 PRHDT, CDR2 FYEKMQ (reference sequence). CDR3 length: 14 amino acids. Here the CDR3 DNA reads TGTGCCAGCAGCTTAGGCGGGGTCCAAGAGACCCAGTACTTC. Translated, it gives CASSLGGVQETQYF.

The V call is TRBV25-1, the J call TRBJ2-5; possible D gene TRBD2, 5 bases. V was shortened by 4 bases and J by 1 base, with 7 bases between the two germline ends. There are 13 residues in the CDR3. Germline V lookup: CDR1 MGHDK, CDR2 SYGVNS. This CDR3 reads CASSAGIQETQYF. DNA of the CDR3: TGTGCCAGCAGTGCGGGGATCCAAGAGACCCAGTACTTC.

The chain employs TRBV29-1 and TRBJ2-7, with D perhaps TRBD2 (6 bases). This CDR3 region has 15 residues. The V and J ends lost 0 bases and 3 bases respectively, with 15 bases between them. Per the germline V gene, CDR1 is SQVTM and CDR2 is ANQGSEA. The CDR3 coding sequence is TGCAGCGTTGAAGATCAGCAGGGACTCGACTACGAGCAGTACTTC. It codes for CSVEDQQGLDYEQYF.

The chain has TRBV21-1 and TRBJ2-2; TRBD2, the D gene given by the table, was not confirmed from the DNA. TRBV21-1 is labeled a pseudogene. The CDR3 consists of 16 residues. CDR3 sequence: CASSVPVAAYTGELFF. CDR3 bases: TGTGCCAGCAGCGTGCCCGTAGCGGCCTACACCGGGGAGCTGTTTTTT.